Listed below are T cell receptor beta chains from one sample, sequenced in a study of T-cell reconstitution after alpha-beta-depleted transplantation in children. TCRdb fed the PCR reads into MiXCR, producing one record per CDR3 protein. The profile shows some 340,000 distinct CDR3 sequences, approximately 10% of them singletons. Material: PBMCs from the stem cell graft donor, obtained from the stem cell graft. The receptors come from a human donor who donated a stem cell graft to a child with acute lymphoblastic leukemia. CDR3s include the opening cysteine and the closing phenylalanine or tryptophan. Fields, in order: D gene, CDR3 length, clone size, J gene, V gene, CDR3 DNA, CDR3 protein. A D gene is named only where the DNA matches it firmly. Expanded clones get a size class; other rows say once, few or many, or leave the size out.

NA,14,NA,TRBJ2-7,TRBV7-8,TGTGCCAGCAGCCCGCTAAGGGGATCCTACGAGCAGTACTTC,CASSPLRGSYEQYF
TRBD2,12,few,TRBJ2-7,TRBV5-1,TGCGCCAGCAGCGCGGGGGGTCGGGAGCAGTACTTC,CASSAGGREQYF
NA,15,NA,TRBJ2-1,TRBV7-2,TGTGCCAGCAGCCTAGCTCTTTACCCCCACAATGAGCAGTTCTTC,CASSLALYPHNEQFF
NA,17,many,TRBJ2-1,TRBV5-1,TGCGCCAGCAGCTTGGCCCCAGGGTCCCCCTTCGGGGATGAGCAGTTCTTC,CASSLAPGSPFGDEQFF
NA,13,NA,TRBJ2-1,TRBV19,TGTGCCAGTAGTATAACTGAATACAATGAGCAGTTCTTC,CASSITEYNEQFF
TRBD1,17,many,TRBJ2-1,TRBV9,TGTGCCAGCAGCGCCGAACCAGGGGGCAAGTCCTACAATGAGCAGTTCTTC,CASSAEPGGKSYNEQFF
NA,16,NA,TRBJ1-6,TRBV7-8,TGTGCCAGCAGCTTCCCGGACAACCTAGTGGGTTCACCCCTCCACTTT,CASSFPDNLVGSPLHF
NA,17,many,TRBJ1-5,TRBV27,TGTGCCAGCTCCTGGGGGGTGCCCGCAGCAAGCAATCAGCCCCAGCATTTT,CASSWGVPAASNQPQHF
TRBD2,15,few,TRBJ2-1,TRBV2,TGTGCCAGCAGTGATCCGGGGGAGGGGTACAATGAGCAGTTCTTC,CASSDPGEGYNEQFF
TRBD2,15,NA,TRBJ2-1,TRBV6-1,TGTGCCAGCAGTGATTTGCGCGGGAGCTCTGGTGAGCAGTTCTTC,CASSDLRGSSGEQFF
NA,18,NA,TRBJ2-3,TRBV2,TGTACCAGCAGTTGGGGACCACTAGAGCGTCCCGAGACAGATACGCAGTATTTT,CTSSWGPLERPETDTQYF
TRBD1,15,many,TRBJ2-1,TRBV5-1,TGCGCCAGCAGCTTGGAGGACAGGGGTTTTGATGAGCAGTTCTTC,CASSLEDRGFDEQFF
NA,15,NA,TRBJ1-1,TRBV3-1,TGTGCCAGCAGCCAGATGGGGCAGGGGTTCACTGAAGCTTTCTTT,CASSQMGQGFTEAFF
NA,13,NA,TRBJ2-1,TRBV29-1,TGCAGCGGAGGCTGGCAGGGAAACAATGAGCAGTTCTTC,CSGGWQGNNEQFF
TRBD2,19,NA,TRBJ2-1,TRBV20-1,TGCAGTGCGTACCTCGGAACTAGCGGAGTTCTCGGTACCTACAATGAGCAGTTCTTC,CSAYLGTSGVLGTYNEQFF
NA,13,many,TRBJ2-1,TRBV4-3,TGCGCCAGCAGCCAGGGTACCCTCAATGAGCAGTTCTTC,CASSQGTLNEQFF
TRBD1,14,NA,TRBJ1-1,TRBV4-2,TGTGCCAGCAGCCAAGATTTGGGACAGGGGAAAGCTTTCTTT,CASSQDLGQGKAFF
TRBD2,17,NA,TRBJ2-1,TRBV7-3,TGTGCCAGCAGCTTATCTCAACTAGCGGGGGGGGTCAATGAGCAGTTCTTC,CASSLSQLAGGVNEQFF
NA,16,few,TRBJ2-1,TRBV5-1,TGCGCCAGCAGCTTGGCCGTCGGTTCGCGGTACAATGAGCAGTTCTTC,CASSLAVGSRYNEQFF
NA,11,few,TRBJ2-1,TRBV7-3,TGTGCCAGCAGCTCAGGAGCTGAGCAGTTCTTC,CASSSGAEQFF
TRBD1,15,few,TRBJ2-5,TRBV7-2,TGTGCCAGCAGCCGACCGGGACAGTCAGCAGAGACCCAGTACTTC,CASSRPGQSAETQYF
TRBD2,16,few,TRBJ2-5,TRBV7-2,TGTGCCAGCAGCTTAGGGACTAGCGGGGGCCAAGAGACCCAGTACTTC,CASSLGTSGGQETQYF
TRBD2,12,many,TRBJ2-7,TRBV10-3,TGTGCCATCTCATTGGGGCGGGAGCCCCAGGACTTC,CAISLGREPQDF
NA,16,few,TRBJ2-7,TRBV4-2,TGTGCCAGCAGCCAAGATCCCGAAGGGCCCTACTACGAGCAGTACTTC,CASSQDPEGPYYEQYF
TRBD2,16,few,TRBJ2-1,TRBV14,TGTGCCAGCAGCCAAGTAGCGCTAGCGGGATTCAATGAGCAGTTCTTC,CASSQVALAGFNEQFF
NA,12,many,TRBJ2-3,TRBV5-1,TGCGCCAGCAGGGGCCCGGGCGATACGCAGTATTTT,CASRGPGDTQYF
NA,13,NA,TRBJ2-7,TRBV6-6,TGTGCCAGCAGTGCCGACAGGGCGGGGGAGCAGTACTTC,CASSADRAGEQYF
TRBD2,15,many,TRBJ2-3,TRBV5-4,TGTGCCAGCAGACCCCTAGCGGGGGTAACAGATACGCAGTATTTT,CASRPLAGVTDTQYF
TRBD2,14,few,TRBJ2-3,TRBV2,TGTGCCAGCAGACTCGGGAGGGGCACAGATACGCAGTATTTT,CASRLGRGTDTQYF
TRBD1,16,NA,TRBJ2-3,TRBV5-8,TGTGCCACCCTGATCGCTGGGGACAGCATCACAGATACGCAGTATTTT,CATLIAGDSITDTQYF
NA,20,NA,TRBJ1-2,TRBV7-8,TGTGCCAGCAGCTTAGCCGCGTCTTGGGGAAACCAAGGGGCCAACTATGGCTACACCTTC,CASSLAASWGNQGANYGYTF
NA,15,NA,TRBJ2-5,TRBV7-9,TGTGCCAGCAGCTTAAGGGACACCATACAAGAGACCCAGTACTTC,CASSLRDTIQETQYF
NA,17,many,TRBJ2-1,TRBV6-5,TGTGCCAGCAGTTACGGTAGTGGCTTGGCCCACTACAATGAGCAGTTCTTC,CASSYGSGLAHYNEQFF
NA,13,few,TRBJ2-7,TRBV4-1,TGCGCCAGCAGCCGCGGTATTAATTGGGAGCAGTACTTC,CASSRGINWEQYF
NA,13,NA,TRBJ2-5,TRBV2,TGTGCCAGCAATGCGGGGTACCAAGAGACCCAGTACTTC,CASNAGYQETQYF
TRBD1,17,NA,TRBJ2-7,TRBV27,TGTGCCAGCAGTTTATCGACGGTTGGACAGGGCACCTACGAGCAGTACTTC,CASSLSTVGQGTYEQYF
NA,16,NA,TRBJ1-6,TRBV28,TGTGCCAGCAGTTCCGGTCTGACAGGTGCAGGGTCACCCCTCCACTTT,CASSSGLTGAGSPLHF
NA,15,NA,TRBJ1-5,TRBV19,TGTGCCAGTACGAGAGGGATCATGAGCAATCAGCCCCAGCATTTT,CASTRGIMSNQPQHF
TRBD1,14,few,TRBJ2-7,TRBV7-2,TGTGCCAGCAGCACCCAACAGGGGTCCTACGAGCAGTACTTC,CASSTQQGSYEQYF
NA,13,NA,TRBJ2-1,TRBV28,TGTGCCAGCAGTTCCCTGCGGGACAATGAGCAGTTCTTC,CASSSLRDNEQFF
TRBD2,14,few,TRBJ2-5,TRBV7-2,TGTGCCAGCAGGGAAGGGACTAGCGGAGAGACCCAGTACTTC,CASREGTSGETQYF
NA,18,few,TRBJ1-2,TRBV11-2,TGTGCCAGCAGCTTAAGGTTCCCGCGGGGTGGGTCTAACTATGGCTACACCTTC,CASSLRFPRGGSNYGYTF
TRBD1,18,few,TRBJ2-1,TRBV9,TGTGCCAGCAGCTGGCGGGGGACAGGGCTCATTGAGGAATATGAGCAGTTCTTC,CASSWRGTGLIEEYEQFF
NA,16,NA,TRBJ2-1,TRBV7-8,TGTGCCAGCAGCTCGTATGGAGCGGTCTCCTACAATGAGCAGTTCTTC,CASSSYGAVSYNEQFF
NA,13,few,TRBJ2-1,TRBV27,TGTGCCAGCACCGGGAGCGGCCACAATGAGCAGTTCTTC,CASTGSGHNEQFF
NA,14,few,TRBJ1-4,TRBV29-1,TGCAGCGTTATCGCGCCCCCCGGAAGAGAAAAACTGTTTTTT,CSVIAPPGREKLFF
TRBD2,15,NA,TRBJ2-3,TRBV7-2,TGTGCCAGCAGCCCTAGCGGGATCCGGGAAGATACGCAGTATTTT,CASSPSGIREDTQYF
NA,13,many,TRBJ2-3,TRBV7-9,TGTGCCAGCAGCGGACAAGCCCCAGATACGCAGTATTTT,CASSGQAPDTQYF
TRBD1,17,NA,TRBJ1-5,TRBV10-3,TGTGCCATCAGCGATAGGCCCGGGACAGGGGGCTATCAGCCCCAGCATTTT,CAISDRPGTGGYQPQHF
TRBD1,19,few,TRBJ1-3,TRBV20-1,TGCAGTGCTAGAGTCTCCGGGACAGGGGGCCTAAGAGGCGGGTCAAGCATATATTTT,CSARVSGTGGLRGGSSIYF
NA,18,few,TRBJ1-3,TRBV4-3,TGCGCCAGCAGCTCGCGGATGGGGAGCAGGGGCTCTGGAAACACCATATATTTT,CASSSRMGSRGSGNTIYF
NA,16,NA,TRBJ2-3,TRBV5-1,TGCGCCAGCAGCTTGGGGGACTCCCGTGGCACAGGAGCGCAGTATTTT,CASSLGDSRGTGAQYF
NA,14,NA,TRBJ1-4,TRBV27,TGTGCCAGCAGTTTATATGGGGGGAATGAAAAACTGTTTTTT,CASSLYGGNEKLFF